This paragraph covers one T cell receptor beta chain sequence. This clonotype was seen ten or more times. Its antigen is still unknown. Base qualities were left out, and no much larger clone turns up one base away. The run used an Illumina NovaSeq 6000. TCR cDNA was synthesized by 5'RACE template switching, through which a universal primer site and unique molecular identifiers were introduced. cDNA synthesis was primed from both the TCR alpha and TCR beta constant segments. Libraries were amplified in two PCR steps, with sample barcodes and sequencing adapters added in the second step. Libraries were sequenced on Illumina HiSeq 2500 (2x100 bp) or NovaSeq (2x150 bp). Per the original workflow: MIGEC handled demultiplexing of reads and collapsing into UMI consensus sequences, while MiXCR performed V(D)J alignment. Vaccine-responding clonotypes were identified with edgeR using replicate PBMC samples, with FDR below 0.01 and a log2 fold change above 5 up to day 15 being required. Each bulk clonotype received a CD4 or CD8 identity based on whether the sequenced CD4 or CD8 repertoire contained that clonotype at higher abundance. Through fastp at Q25 and MiXCR, TCRdb rebuilt clones from the public reads, retaining in-frame beta chains. CDR3 protein sequences are deduplicated, and each keeps its most common genes and DNA. The V and J calls follow TCRdb's processing rather than the paper's. The sample data list 230,000 or so distinct CDR3 sequences, and approximately 3.6% of these were observed just once. Together, the top ten hold around 19% of the sample.

The data were taken from a study of T cells after yellow fever vaccination (dated by TCRdb to between 2018 and 2021). For the study in its entirety: Libraries from fractions with low cell numbers were prepared with the SMART-Seq v4 Ultra Low Input RNA kit. To track T-cell clones before and after primary and booster YFV17D yellow fever vaccination, bulk TCR alpha and beta repertoires were sequenced longitudinally. Two healthy male donors, one aged 18 to 30 and one aged 30 to 40 years, were included in the cohort. Blood was collected at multiple timepoints before and after primary and secondary immunization, and bulk PBMC replicates and cell subsets were isolated. Results the study describes overall, beyond this receptor: The study included only a couple of donors, which limits how far the findings can be generalized. Compared with the primary T-cell response, the secondary T-cell response was faster but weaker, reaching its peak on day 5 rather than on day 15. After the booster, most clones that had expanded after primary vaccination were detected again (around 96% of CD4 and around 88% of CD8), suggesting broad maintenance of memory. Computational filtering was needed because FACS-sorted repertoires could contain abundant contaminating clonotypes from the bulk population. A small fraction of clonotypes appeared in both the CD4 and CD8 compartments, likely as a result of convergent recombination.

Reading the germline V gene gives CDR1 SGHRS and CDR2 YFSETQ. Trimming takes 4 bases off V and 5 bases off J; junction bases not matched to a gene: 8. From cysteine to phenylalanine, the CDR3 is 15 amino acids long. Just CDR3 DNA is preserved here, 45 bases in frame from base 1. The treatment or condition label, read with the paper, signifies: live attenuated yellow fever vaccine strain. At every blood-draw timepoint, two biological replicates of bulk PBMCs were collected. PBMCs were isolated from peripheral blood using a standard Ficoll-Paque protocol. TriZol was used to extract RNA from bulk PBMCs, from CD4 and CD8 fractions, and from dextramer-positive and dextramer-negative fractions.

The TCR originated in a man between 18 and 35 years old who received the YFV17D yellow fever vaccine. The material was PBMCs, obtained 15 days after the yellow fever booster vaccination. The chain employs TRBV5-1 and TRBJ1-5; 8 junctional bases match TRBD1. The DNA sequence reads TGCGCCAGCAGCCCAGGACAGGGTTGGGATCAGCCCCAGCATTTT. Its coded protein is CASSPGQGWDQPQHF.